This section outlines one T cell receptor (beta chain) sequence together with its context. Its antigen is not known. The sample is drawn from a study of T cells in localized non-small cell lung cancer. Study-level points and caveats: Blood T cell density predicted longer survival; adjacent-lung clonality, shorter.

Clones were sequenced by immunoSEQ multiplex PCR, and TCRdb holds only the in-frame ones, with some missing. The top ten clones hold 13% of a sample with approximately 21,000 clones, 70% to 90% of them seen once. The CDR3 totals 15 residues. Looked up from germline, CDR1 is SGHTA and CDR2 is FQGNSA. Trimming took 5 bases from V and 6 from J, leaving 19 bases between them. V is TRBV7-2 and J is TRBJ1-1; TRBD1 is a possible D gene (6 bases). Sequencing was performed on peripheral blood, taken before any cancer treatment. The clonotype originates from a male donor aged 60 or over with stage I lung adenocarcinoma. CDR3 protein: CASSRRGGEKAEAFF. Written as DNA, the CDR3 is TGTGCCAGCAGCCGACGGGGGGGCGAGAAGGCTGAAGCTTTCTTT.